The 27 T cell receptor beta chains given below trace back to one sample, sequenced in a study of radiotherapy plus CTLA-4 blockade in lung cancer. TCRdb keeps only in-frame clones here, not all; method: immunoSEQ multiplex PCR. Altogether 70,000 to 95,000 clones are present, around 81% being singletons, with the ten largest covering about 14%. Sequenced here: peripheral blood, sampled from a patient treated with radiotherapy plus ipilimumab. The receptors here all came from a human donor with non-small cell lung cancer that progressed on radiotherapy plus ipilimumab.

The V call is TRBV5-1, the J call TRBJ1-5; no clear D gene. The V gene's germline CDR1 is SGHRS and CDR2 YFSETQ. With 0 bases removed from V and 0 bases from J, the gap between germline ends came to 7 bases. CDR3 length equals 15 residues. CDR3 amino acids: CASSLEGNSNQPQHF. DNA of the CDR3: TGCGCCAGCAGCTTGGAAGGCAATAGCAATCAGCCCCAGCATTTT.

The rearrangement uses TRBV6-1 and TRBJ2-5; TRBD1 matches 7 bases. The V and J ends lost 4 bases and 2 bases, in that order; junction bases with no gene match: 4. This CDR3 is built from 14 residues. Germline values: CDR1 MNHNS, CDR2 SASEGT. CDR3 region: CASSGTGVQETQYF. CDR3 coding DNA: TGTGCCAGCAGTGGAACAGGGGTACAAGAGACCCAGTACTTC.

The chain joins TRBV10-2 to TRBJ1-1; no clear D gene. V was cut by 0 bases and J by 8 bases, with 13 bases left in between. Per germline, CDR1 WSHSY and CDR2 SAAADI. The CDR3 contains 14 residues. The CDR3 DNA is TGCGCCAGCAGTGAGTCGAAGTTTTTGGGGGAAGCTTTCTTT. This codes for CASSESKFLGEAFF.

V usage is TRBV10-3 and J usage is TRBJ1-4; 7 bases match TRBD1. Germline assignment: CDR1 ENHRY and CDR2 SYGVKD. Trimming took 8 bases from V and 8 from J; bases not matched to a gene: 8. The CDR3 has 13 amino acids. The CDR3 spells CAIGDRVHEKLFF. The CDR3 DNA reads TGTGCCATCGGAGACAGGGTACACGAAAAACTGTTTTTT.

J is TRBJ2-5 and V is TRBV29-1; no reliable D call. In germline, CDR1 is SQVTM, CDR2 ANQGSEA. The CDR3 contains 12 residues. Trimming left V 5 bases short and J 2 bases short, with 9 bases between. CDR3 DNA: TGCAGCGTTTCACGTTCACAAGAGACCCAGTACTTC. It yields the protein CSVSRSQETQYF.

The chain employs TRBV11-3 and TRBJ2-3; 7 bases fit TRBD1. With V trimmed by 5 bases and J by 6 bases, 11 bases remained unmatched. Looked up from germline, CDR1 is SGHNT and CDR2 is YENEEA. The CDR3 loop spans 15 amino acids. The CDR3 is CASSKGGGLEDTQYF. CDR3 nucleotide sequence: TGTGCCAGCAGCAAAGGGGGCGGGCTCGAGGATACGCAGTATTTT.

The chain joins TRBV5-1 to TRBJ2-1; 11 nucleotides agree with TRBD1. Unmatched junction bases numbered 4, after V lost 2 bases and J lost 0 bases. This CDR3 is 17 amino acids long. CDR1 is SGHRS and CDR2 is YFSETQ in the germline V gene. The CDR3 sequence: CASSFTGTGGSYNEQFF. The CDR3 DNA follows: TGCGCCAGCAGCTTTACCGGGACAGGGGGCTCCTACAATGAGCAGTTCTTC. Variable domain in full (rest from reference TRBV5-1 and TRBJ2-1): KAGVTQTPRYLIKTRGQQVTLSCSPISGHRSVSWYQQTPGQGLQFLFEYFSETQRNKGNFPGRFSGRQFSNSRSEMNVSTLELGDSALYLCASSFTGTGGSYNEQFFGPGTRLTVL.

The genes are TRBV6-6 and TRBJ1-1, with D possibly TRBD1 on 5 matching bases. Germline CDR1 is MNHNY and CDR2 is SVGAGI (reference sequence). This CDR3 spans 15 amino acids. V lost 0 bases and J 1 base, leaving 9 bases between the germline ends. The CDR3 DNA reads TGTGCCAGCAGTTACTCCGGGACGGGGAACACTGAAGCTTTCTTT. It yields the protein CASSYSGTGNTEAFF.

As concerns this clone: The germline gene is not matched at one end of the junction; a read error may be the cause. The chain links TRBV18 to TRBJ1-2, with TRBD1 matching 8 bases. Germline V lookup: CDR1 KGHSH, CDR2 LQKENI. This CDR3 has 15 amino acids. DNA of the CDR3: TGTGCCAGCTCACCTGGACAGGGCGTTGTAAGTGGGGTCCACTTC. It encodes CASSPGQGVVSGVHF.

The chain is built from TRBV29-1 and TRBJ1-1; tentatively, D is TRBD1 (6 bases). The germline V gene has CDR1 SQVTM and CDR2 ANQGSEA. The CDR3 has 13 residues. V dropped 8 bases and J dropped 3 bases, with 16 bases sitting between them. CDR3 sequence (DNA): TGCAGCCCCCTACAGGGAGGGGACACTGAAGCTTTCTTT. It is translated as CSPLQGGDTEAFF. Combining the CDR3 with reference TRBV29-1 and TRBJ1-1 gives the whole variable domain SAVISQKPSRDICQRGTSLTIQCQVDSQVTMMFWYRQQPGQSLTLIATANQGSEATYESGFVIDKFPISRPNLTFSTLTVSNMSPEDSSIYLCSPLQGGDTEAFFGQGTRLTVV.

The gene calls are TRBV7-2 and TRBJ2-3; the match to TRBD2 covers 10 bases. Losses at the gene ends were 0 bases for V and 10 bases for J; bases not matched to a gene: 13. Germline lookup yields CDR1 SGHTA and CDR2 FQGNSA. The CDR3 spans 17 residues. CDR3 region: CASSLAKSSGGPVPQYF. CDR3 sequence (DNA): TGTGCCAGCAGCTTAGCGAAGTCTAGCGGGGGTCCGGTACCGCAGTATTTT.

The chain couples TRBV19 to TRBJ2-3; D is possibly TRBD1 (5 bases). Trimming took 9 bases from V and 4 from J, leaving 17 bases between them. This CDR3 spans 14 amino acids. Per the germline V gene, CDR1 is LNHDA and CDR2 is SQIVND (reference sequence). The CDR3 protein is CASNPRGWSDTQYF. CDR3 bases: TGTGCCAGCAACCCTAGGGGATGGTCAGATACGCAGTATTTT.

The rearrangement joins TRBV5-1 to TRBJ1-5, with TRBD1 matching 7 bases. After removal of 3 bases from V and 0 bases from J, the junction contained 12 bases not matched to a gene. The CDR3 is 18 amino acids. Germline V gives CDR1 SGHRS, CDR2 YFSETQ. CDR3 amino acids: CASSSFLGQDISNQPQHF. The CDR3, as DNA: TGCGCCAGCAGCTCCTTCCTAGGACAGGACATTAGCAATCAGCCCCAGCATTTT.

The CDR3 loop is CASRLRAGVGATDTQYF. The DNA of the CDR3 is TGTGCCAGCAGATTGCGGGCGGGAGTCGGCGCGACAGATACGCAGTATTTT. V usage is TRBV7-2 and J usage is TRBJ2-3, with 7 bases aligning to TRBD2. V trimming: 6 bases; J trimming: 3 bases; junction bases outside the gene matches: 15. CDR3 length equals 17 residues. The germline gives CDR1 SGHTA, CDR2 FQGNSA.

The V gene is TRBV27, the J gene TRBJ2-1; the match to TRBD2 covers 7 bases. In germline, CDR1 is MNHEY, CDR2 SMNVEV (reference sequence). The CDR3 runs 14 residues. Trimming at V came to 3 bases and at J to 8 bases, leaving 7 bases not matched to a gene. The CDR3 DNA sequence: TGTGCCAGCAGTTTGCACCGACTAGCCGATGAGCAGTTCTTC. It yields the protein CASSLHRLADEQFF.

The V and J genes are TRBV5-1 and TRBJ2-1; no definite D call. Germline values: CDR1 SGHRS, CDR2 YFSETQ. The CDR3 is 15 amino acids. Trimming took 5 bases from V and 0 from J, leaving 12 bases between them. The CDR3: CASSLARSSYNEQFF. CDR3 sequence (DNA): TGCGCCAGCAGTTTAGCCCGAAGCTCCTACAATGAGCAGTTCTTC.

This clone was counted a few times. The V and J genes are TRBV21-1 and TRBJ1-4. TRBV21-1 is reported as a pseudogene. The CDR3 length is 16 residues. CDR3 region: CASSKVKDPTNEKLFF. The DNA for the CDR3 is TGTGCCAGCAGCAAAGTGAAGGATCCAACTAATGAAAAACTGTTTTTT.

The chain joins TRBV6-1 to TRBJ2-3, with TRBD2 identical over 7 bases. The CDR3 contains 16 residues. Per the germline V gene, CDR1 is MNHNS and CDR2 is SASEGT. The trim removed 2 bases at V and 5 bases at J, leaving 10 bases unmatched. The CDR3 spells CASSEWEGSTRDTQYF. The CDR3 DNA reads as TGTGCCAGCAGTGAATGGGAGGGGTCCACACGAGATACGCAGTATTTT.

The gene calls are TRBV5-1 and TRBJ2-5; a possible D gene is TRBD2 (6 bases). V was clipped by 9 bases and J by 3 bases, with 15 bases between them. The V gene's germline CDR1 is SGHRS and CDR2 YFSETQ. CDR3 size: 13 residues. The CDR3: CATREEGEETQYF. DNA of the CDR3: TGCGCCACCCGAGAGGAGGGAGAAGAGACCCAGTACTTC.

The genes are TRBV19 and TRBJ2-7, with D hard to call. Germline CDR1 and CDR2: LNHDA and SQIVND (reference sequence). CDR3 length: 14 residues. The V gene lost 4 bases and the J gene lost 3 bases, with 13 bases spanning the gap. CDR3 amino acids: CASSTSKAHYEQYF. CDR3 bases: TGTGCCAGTAGTACCTCTAAGGCCCACTACGAGCAGTACTTC.

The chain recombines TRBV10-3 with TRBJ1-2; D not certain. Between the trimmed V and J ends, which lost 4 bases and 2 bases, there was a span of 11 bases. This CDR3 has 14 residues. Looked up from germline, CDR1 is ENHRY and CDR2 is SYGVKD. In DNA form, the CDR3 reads TGTGCCATCAGTGCCGCACAGTCAAACTATGGCTACACCTTC. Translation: CAISAAQSNYGYTF.

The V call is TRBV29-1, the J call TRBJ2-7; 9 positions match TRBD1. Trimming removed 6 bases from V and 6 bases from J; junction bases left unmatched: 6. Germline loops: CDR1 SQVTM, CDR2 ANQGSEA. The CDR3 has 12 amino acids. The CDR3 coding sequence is TGCAGCGTGGGACAGGGCGATTCCGAGCAGTACTTC. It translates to CSVGQGDSEQYF.

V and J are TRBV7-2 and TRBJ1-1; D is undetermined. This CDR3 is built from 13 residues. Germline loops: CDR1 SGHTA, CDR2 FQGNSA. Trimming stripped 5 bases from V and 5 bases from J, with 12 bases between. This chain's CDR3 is CASSPRRGTEAFF. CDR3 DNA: TGTGCCAGCAGCCCTCGACGTGGTACTGAAGCTTTCTTT.

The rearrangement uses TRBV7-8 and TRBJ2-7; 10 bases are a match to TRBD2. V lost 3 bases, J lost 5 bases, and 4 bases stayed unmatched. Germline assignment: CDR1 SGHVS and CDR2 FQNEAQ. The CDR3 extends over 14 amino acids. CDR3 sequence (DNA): TGTGCCAGCAGCTTCCTAGCGGGAGAGAACGAGCAGTACTTC. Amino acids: CASSFLAGENEQYF.

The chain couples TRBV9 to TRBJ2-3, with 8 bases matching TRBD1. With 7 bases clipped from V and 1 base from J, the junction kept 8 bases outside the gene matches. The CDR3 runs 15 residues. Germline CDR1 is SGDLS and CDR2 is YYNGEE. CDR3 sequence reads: CASFQQGEGTDTQYF. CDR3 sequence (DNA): TGTGCCAGCTTTCAACAGGGGGAAGGCACAGATACGCAGTATTTT.

The CDR3 nucleotides are TGTGCCAGTACCCATCACAGGGGGGCGGCATCCATGAACACTGAAGCTTTCTTT. Residues: CASTHHRGAASMNTEAFF. The rearrangement uses TRBV19 and TRBJ1-1; 8 nucleotides line up with TRBD1. Trimming took 7 bases from V and 0 from J; bases not matched to a gene: 16. CDR3 size: 18 residues. The germline V gene has CDR1 LNHDA and CDR2 SQIVND (reference sequence).

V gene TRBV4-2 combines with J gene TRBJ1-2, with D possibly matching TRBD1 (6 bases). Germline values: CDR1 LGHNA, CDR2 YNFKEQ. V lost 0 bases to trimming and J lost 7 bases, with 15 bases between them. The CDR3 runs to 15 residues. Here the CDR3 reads CASSQDEIQGAGYTF. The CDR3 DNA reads TGTGCCAGCAGCCAAGATGAGATACAGGGAGCTGGCTACACCTTC.